The TCR beta chain under discussion was sequenced for a study of cytomegalovirus exposure and HLA in healthy donors. General study points: When a later analysis was performed, an Asian-associated ancestry cluster reportedly had fewer N-insertions than the roughly 640-donor mean.

V was trimmed by 4 bases and J by 1 base, leaving 16 bases between them. CDR3 size: 15 residues. The germline CDR1 and CDR2 sequences are SQVTM and ANQGSEA. A multiplex PCR was run with 60 Vbeta primers and 13 Jbeta primers. Sequenced by immunoSEQ multiplex PCR; TCRdb stores in-frame clones only, minus some. The data hold 200,000 or so clones, with roughly 80% observed a single time. Points on this clone: Its antigen remains unidentified.

The sequencing sample was made of PBMCs. The TCR originated in a girl aged 2 to 9 in good health and CMV-seronegative. This sequence joins TRBV29-1 and TRBJ1-1; possibly TRBD1 for D (5 bases). CDR3 nucleotides: TGCAGCGTTGTAGGTGCGGGGGGGAAGAACACTGAAGCTTTCTTT. Amino acids: CSVVGAGGKNTEAFF. Drawing the rest from reference TRBV29-1 and TRBJ1-1, the complete variable domain is SAVISQKPSRDICQRGTSLTIQCQVDSQVTMMFWYRQQPGQSLTLIATANQGSEATYESGFVIDKFPISRPNLTFSTLTVSNMSPEDSSIYLCSVVGAGGKNTEAFFGQGTRLTVV.